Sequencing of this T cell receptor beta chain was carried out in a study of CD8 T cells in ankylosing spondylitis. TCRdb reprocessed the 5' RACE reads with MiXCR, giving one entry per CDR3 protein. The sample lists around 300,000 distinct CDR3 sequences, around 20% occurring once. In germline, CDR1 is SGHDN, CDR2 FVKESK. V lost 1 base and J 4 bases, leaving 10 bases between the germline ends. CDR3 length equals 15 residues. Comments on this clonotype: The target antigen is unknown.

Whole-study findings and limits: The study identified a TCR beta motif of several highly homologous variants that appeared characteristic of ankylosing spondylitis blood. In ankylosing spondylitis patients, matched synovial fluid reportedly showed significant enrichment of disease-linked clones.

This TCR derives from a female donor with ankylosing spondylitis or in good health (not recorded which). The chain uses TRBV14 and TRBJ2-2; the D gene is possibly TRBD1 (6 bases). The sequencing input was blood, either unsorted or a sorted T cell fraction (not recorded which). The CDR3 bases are TGTGCCAGCAGCCAAGCCCTGACAGGCACCGGGGAGCTGTTTTTT. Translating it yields CASSQALTGTGELFF.